The 19 T cell receptor beta chains in this list originate from one sample, sequenced in a study of regulatory T cells in long-lasting Graves disease. Sample time point: persistent/refractory GD, antithyroid drugs over 5 years with positive TRAb. With RNA extracted from PBMCs as input, the TCR library was made. Combining iRepertoire HTBI primers with Arm-PCR of CDR3 regions, the authors built TCR beta libraries. TCRdb processed the multiplex PCR reads anew with MiXCR; each CDR3 protein has one entry. The data hold 650,000 to 850,000 distinct CDR3 sequences, with approximately 29% observed a single time. The starting material was peripheral blood mononuclear cells (PBMCs), obtained when the disease was refractory, from a patient treated with antithyroid drugs. These receptors all come from a female donor with Graves disease.

The V and J genes are TRBV12-5 and TRBJ1-3; D is uncertain. Germline V lookup: CDR1 LGHNT, CDR2 FRNRAP. Trimming removed 3 bases from V and 0 bases from J, with 12 bases in between. There are 16 residues in the CDR3. CDR3 DNA: TGTGCTAGTGGTTTCAGACGGAATCTCTCTGGAAACACCATATATTTT. Translating it yields CASGFRRNLSGNTIYF.

Only a few counts were recorded for this clonotype. The chain is built from TRBV3-1 and TRBJ2-7, with 9 positions matching TRBD2. Germline V lookup: CDR1 LGHDT, CDR2 YNNKEL (reference sequence). This CDR3 comprises 16 residues. V lost 3 bases and J lost 7; bases outside the gene matches: 13. This CDR3 reads CASSHPSVVAGEEQYF. The CDR3 DNA sequence: TGTGCCAGCAGCCACCCCTCGGTAGTAGCGGGAGAAGAGCAGTACTTC.

This clonotype was seen a handful of times. The chain couples TRBV5-5 to TRBJ2-7; D is uncertain. This CDR3 contains 13 residues. V shed 4 bases and J shed 4 bases, with 12 bases lying between them. Germline V gene lookup returns CDR1 SGHKS and CDR2 YYEKEE (reference sequence). The CDR3 DNA reads TGTGCCAGCAGCCCCTGGGGTGGTTACGAGCAGTACTTC. Translation gives CASSPWGGYEQYF.

The rearrangement uses TRBV20-1 and TRBJ1-1; TRBD1 aligns across 8 bases. CDR1 and CDR2 (germline): DFQATT, SNEGSKA (reference sequence). With V trimmed by 0 bases and J by 11 bases, 11 bases remained unmatched. This CDR3 spans 14 amino acids. CDR3 sequence: CSARDHQGAVWAFF. The CDR3 DNA is TGCAGTGCTAGAGATCACCAGGGGGCAGTATGGGCTTTCTTT.

This clonotype was counted ten times or more. The J gene is TRBJ1-1, the V gene TRBV28; D is unclear. V was pared by 3 bases and J by 6 bases, with 5 bases between. CDR3 length equals 11 residues. In germline, CDR1 is MDHEN, CDR2 SYDVKM. CDR3 sequence (DNA): TGTGCCAGCAGTTTCGTCTCTGAAGCTTTCTTT. Encoded protein: CASSFVSEAFF. The entire variable domain, with the rest obtained from reference TRBV28 and TRBJ1-1, is as follows: DVKVTQSSRYLVKRTGEKVFLECVQDMDHENMFWYRQDPGLGLRLIYFSYDVKMKEKGDIPEGYSVSREKKERFSLILESASTNQTSMYLCASSFVSEAFFGQGTRLTVV.

In this sample, this clonotype turned up many times. At one end, the junction sequence differs from germline, possibly due to a read error. The DNA of the CDR3 is TGTGCCAGCAGTGGGCAGTTTCAGCCCCAACATTTT. As protein: CASSGQFQPQHF. The rearrangement links TRBV28 to TRBJ1-5; D not resolved. The germline CDR1 and CDR2 sequences are MDHEN and SYDVKM. The CDR3 spans 12 residues. Drawing the rest from reference TRBV28 and TRBJ1-5, the complete variable domain is DVKVTQSSRYLVKRTGEKVFLECVQDMDHENMFWYRQDPGLGLRLIYFSYDVKMKEKGDIPEGYSVSREKKERFSLILESASTNQTSMYLCASSGQFQPQHFGDGTRLSIL.

This clonotype turned up a few times. The V call is TRBV6-1, the J call TRBJ1-5; 8 nucleotides agree with TRBD1. This CDR3 contains 15 residues. Germline V CDR1 and CDR2: MNHNS, SASEGT. The V gene end was trimmed by 6 bases and the J gene end by 16 bases; junction bases not matched to a gene: 20. CDR3 loop: CASSVFGQGPELFHF. Written as DNA, the CDR3 is TGTGCCAGCAGCGTCTTTGGACAGGGTCCGGAGTTATTCCATTTT.

This clonotype has only a few counts. The rearrangement uses TRBV5-1 and TRBJ1-2, with D possibly being TRBD1 (6 bases). Germline values: CDR1 SGHRS, CDR2 YFSETQ. CDR3 length: 15 amino acids. The V and J ends lost 5 bases and 4 bases respectively, with 18 bases between them. CDR3 sequence reads: CASRQDTRGIYGYTF. Here the CDR3 DNA reads TGCGCCAGCAGACAAGACACCAGGGGCATCTATGGCTACACCTTC.

This chain uses TRBV15 with TRBJ1-6; unclear D gene. The CDR3 is 14 residues long. The ends were cut back, 1 base at V and 7 bases at J, with 8 bases in the middle. Per germline, CDR1 LNHNV and CDR2 YYDKDF (reference sequence). The CDR3 DNA reads TGTGCCACCAGCAGAGTAACGGTCAATTCACCCCTCCACTTT. Residues: CATSRVTVNSPLHF.

The chain combines TRBV28 with TRBJ2-7, with D possibly matching TRBD1 (5 bases). The CDR3 loop spans 13 amino acids. Germline loops: CDR1 MDHEN, CDR2 SYDVKM. Trimming stripped 2 bases from V and 6 bases from J, with 11 bases between. DNA for the CDR3: TGTGCCAGCAGTTTAAACAGGAACAGCGAGCAGTACTTC. Amino acids: CASSLNRNSEQYF.

This chain uses TRBV20-1 with TRBJ1-1, with TRBD1 matching over 8 bases. V dropped 5 bases and J dropped 5; count of bases not matched to a gene: 7. This CDR3 has 13 residues. The germline V gene has CDR1 DFQATT and CDR2 SNEGSKA (reference sequence). CDR3 DNA sequence: TGCAGTGCTCGGACAGGGATAAAAACTGAAGCTTTCTTT. This translates into CSARTGIKTEAFF.

This clonotype was detected only a few times. This chain uses TRBV6-5 with TRBJ2-7; the D is unclear. The CDR3 totals 17 residues. CDR1 and CDR2 from the germline V gene are MNHEY and SVGAGI. The germline V and J ends were trimmed by 2 bases and 4 bases, with 21 bases remaining between them. The CDR3 bases are TGTGCCAGCAGTTACACCCCCTCGAGGCCGCTCGGGTACGAGCAGTACTTC. Residues: CASSYTPSRPLGYEQYF.

This clonotype has more than one count but fewer than ten. The chain couples TRBV29-1 to TRBJ2-5; D not certain. From germline, CDR1 is SQVTM and CDR2 ANQGSEA. The CDR3 covers 13 residues. Deletions cut 2 bases from V and 0 bases from J, with 7 bases between. The CDR3 coding sequence is TGCAGCGTTGAACGCCGGTACCAAGAGACCCAGTACTTC. Encoded protein: CSVERRYQETQYF.

The V gene is TRBV27, the J gene TRBJ1-2; the D gene is possibly TRBD1 (5 bases). Germline V gene data show CDR1 as MNHEY and CDR2 as SMNVEV (reference sequence). V gave up 1 base and J gave up 4 bases, with 22 bases separating them. The CDR3 has 18 residues. CDR3 sequence: CASSLYPPLADRFYGYTF. The CDR3 DNA is TGTGCCAGCAGTTTATACCCCCCGCTAGCCGACAGATTCTATGGCTACACCTTC.

This clonotype was picked up a small number of times. The rearrangement uses TRBV30 and TRBJ1-3; unclear D gene. Trimming removed 0 bases at V and 0 bases at J, with 6 bases between. Per germline, CDR1 GTSNPN and CDR2 SVGIG (reference sequence). CDR3 length: 14 residues. The CDR3 nucleotides read TGTGCCTGGAGTGTAAAATTCTCTGGAAACACCATATATTTT. Protein sequence: CAWSVKFSGNTIYF. The variable domain in full, completed from reference TRBV30 and TRBJ1-3, reads SQTIHQWPATLVQPVGSPLSLECTVEGTSNPNLYWYRQAAGRGLQLLFYSVGIGQISSEVPQNLSASRPQDRQFILSSKKLLLSDSGFYLCAWSVKFSGNTIYFGEGSWLTVV.

This clonotype came up a few times. The rearrangement joins TRBV12-3 or TRBV12-4 to TRBJ1-6, with D perhaps TRBD1 (5 bases). The germline V and J ends were trimmed by 9 bases and 7 bases, with 13 bases remaining between them. CDR3 length: 13 amino acids. The CDR3 protein is CASDRGGNSPLHF. DNA of the CDR3: TGTGCCAGTGACAGAGGAGGCAATTCACCCCTCCACTTT.

This clonotype was picked up many times. V usage is TRBV12-3 or TRBV12-4 and J usage is TRBJ2-7; 8 positions match TRBD2. The CDR3 is 15 residues long. Trimming took 5 bases from V and 4 from J; bases not matched to a gene: 10. The CDR3 coding sequence is TGTGCCAGCAGTCTACTCGGGACTAGTTATTACGAGCAGTACTTC. Translated: CASSLLGTSYYEQYF.

The CDR3, as DNA: TGCAGTGCTAGCCGTCTAGCGGGGATCCAAGAGACCCAGTACTTC. Residues: CSASRLAGIQETQYF. The rearrangement links TRBV20-1 to TRBJ2-5; 9 bases match TRBD2. This CDR3 has 15 amino acids. The V gene end was trimmed by 3 bases and the J gene end by 1 base; junction bases not matched to a gene: 6. Germline V gene sequence: CDR1 DFQATT, CDR2 SNEGSKA (reference sequence).

The chain links TRBV20-1 to TRBJ2-7, with 8 bases matching TRBD2. CDR1 DFQATT and CDR2 SNEGSKA come from the germline V gene (reference sequence). J lost 0 bases, V lost 3 bases, and 4 bases had no gene match. CDR3 length: 14 residues. For the CDR3, the DNA is TGCAGTGCTAGGGTAAGCGGGAGCTCCTACGAGCAGTACTTC. Its translation: CSARVSGSSYEQYF.